Described below is a single T cell receptor (beta chain) sequence and its context. The antigen remains unidentified. The PCR contained 60 Vbeta and 13 Jbeta primers. Clones were sequenced by immunoSEQ multiplex PCR, and TCRdb holds only the in-frame ones, with some missing. The sample includes more than 85,000 clones, around 82% seen only once; the top ten take 4%. The sample belongs to a study of cytomegalovirus exposure and HLA in healthy donors. General observations from the study: Analyses of presence/absence relied on an assumption of roughly uniform sequencing depth across donors.

Germline-derived CDR1 and CDR2 are MNHEY and SMNVEV (reference sequence). Trimming left V 2 bases short and J 5 bases short, with 10 bases between. This CDR3 has 15 residues. Specimen: PBMCs. This sequence joins TRBV27 and TRBJ1-6; D gene uncertain. The sequence derives from a woman between 45 and 65 years old in good health and CMV-seropositive. DNA of the CDR3: TGTGCCAGCAGTTTAAAAGCTTACGATAATTCACCCCTCCACTTT. It is translated as CASSLKAYDNSPLHF.